Included here is one T cell receptor (beta chain) sequence, with context. J lost 0 bases, V lost 7 bases, and 12 bases had no gene match. Germline V gives CDR1 SNHLY, CDR2 FYNNEI. The CDR3 has 18 residues. It was with 60 Vbeta and 13 Jbeta primers that the PCR ran. Only in-frame clones appear in the TCRdb table, and some are missing; sequencing was by immunoSEQ multiplex PCR. The table records approximately 210,000 clones, 79% of them present only once. This record belongs to a study of cytomegalovirus exposure and HLA in healthy donors. V gene TRBV2 combines with J gene TRBJ2-1; TRBD2 matches at 10 bases. The sample taken for sequencing was PBMCs. This receptor was obtained from a girl aged 10-17 years in good health and CMV-seropositive. The CDR3 region has the DNA TGTGCCAGCACCCCGTGGACTAGCGGTGGGAGCTCCTACAATGAGCAGTTCTTC. Translating gives CASTPWTSGGSSYNEQFF.